The 12 T cell receptor beta chains below were found in one sample sequenced in a study of T-cell reconstitution after alpha-beta-depleted transplantation in children. For TCRbeta, the library was prepared with unique molecular identifiers. MiXCR, applied by TCRdb to the PCR reads, yields one record per CDR3 protein. The sample records about 980,000 distinct CDR3 sequences, around 30% being singletons. This material consisted of PBMCs, mostly from graft donor cells, taken 360 days after TCRalphabeta/CD19-depleted stem cell transplant. The receptors come from a boy in the first two years of life who had a stem cell transplant for SCID, so the T cells may come from the graft donor.

There are a few counts of this clonotype. The gene calls are TRBV20-1 and TRBJ1-2, with TRBD1 as a possible D gene (6 bases). The CDR3 covers 14 residues. The germline V gene has CDR1 DFQATT and CDR2 SNEGSKA (reference sequence). V shed 0 bases and J shed 6 bases, with 14 bases lying between them. CDR3 loop: CSARDPTGWDGYTF. The CDR3 coding sequence is TGCAGTGCTAGAGACCCAACAGGGTGGGATGGCTACACCTTC.

CDR3: CASSPRRTYGWYF. CDR3 nucleotides: TGTGCCAGCAGTCCCCGCAGGACTTACGGGTGGTACTTC. The V gene is TRBV28, the J gene TRBJ2-7; weak D call: TRBD2 (5 bases). V lost 5 bases and J 12 bases, leaving 20 bases between the germline ends. CDR1 is MDHEN, CDR2 SYDVKM, per germline. This CDR3 contains 13 residues.

The chain recombines TRBV5-1 with TRBJ1-6; D not certain. The CDR3 extends over 13 amino acids. The germline CDR1 and CDR2 sequences are SGHRS and YFSETQ. V was pared by 0 bases and J by 7 bases, with 5 bases between. The CDR3 bases are TGCGCCAGCAGCTTGGACCCGAATTCACCCCTCCACTTT. This sequence encodes CASSLDPNSPLHF.

V usage is TRBV5-1 and J usage is TRBJ2-2, with TRBD2 matching over 10 bases. This CDR3 has 15 amino acids. V was pared by 3 bases and J by 7 bases, with 6 bases of the junction left unmatched. Germline V gene lookup returns CDR1 SGHRS and CDR2 YFSETQ. CDR3 DNA: TGCGCCAGCAGCTCTCTAGCGGGGGTTGACGGGGAGCTGTTTTTT. Its protein product is CASSSLAGVDGELFF. The full variable domain, with the rest looked up from reference TRBV5-1 and TRBJ2-2, is KAGVTQTPRYLIKTRGQQVTLSCSPISGHRSVSWYQQTPGQGLQFLFEYFSETQRNKGNFPGRFSGRQFSNSRSEMNVSTLELGDSALYLCASSSLAGVDGELFFGEGSRLTVL.

The chain couples TRBV20-1 to TRBJ2-7, with TRBD1 matching 8 bases. CDR1 is DFQATT and CDR2 is SNEGSKA in the germline V gene (reference sequence). The CDR3 covers 14 residues. The V segment lost 6 bases and the J segment 1 base; nucleotides outside the gene matches: 8. CDR3 DNA sequence: TGCAGTGCCAACGACAGGGGATCTTCCTACGAGCAGTACTTC. It specifies CSANDRGSSYEQYF.

This clonotype appeared a few times. CDR3 coding DNA: TGCGCCAGCAGCTTGGGGGCAGGCACAGAGACCCAGTACTTC. Translation: CASSLGAGTETQYF. V is TRBV5-1 and J is TRBJ2-5; D is unresolved. The CDR3 is made up of 14 amino acids. Germline V gene lookup returns CDR1 SGHRS and CDR2 YFSETQ. The germline V and J ends were trimmed by 0 bases and 4 bases, with 10 bases remaining between them.

This chain connects TRBV11-2 to TRBJ2-3, with unresolved D. The CDR3 has 15 amino acids. The ends were cut back, 7 bases at V and 0 bases at J, with 14 bases in the middle. CDR1 and CDR2 from the germline V gene are SGHAT and FQNNGV. The DNA for the CDR3 is TGTGCCAGCACCAAAGGAAGGTTAAGCACAGATACGCAGTATTTT. It translates to CASTKGRLSTDTQYF. The full variable domain, completed using reference TRBV11-2 and TRBJ2-3, is EAGVAQSPRYKIIEKRQSVAFWCNPISGHATLYWYQQILGQGPKLLIQFQNNGVVDDSQLPKDRFSAERLKGVDSTLKIQPAKLEDSAVYLCASTKGRLSTDTQYFGPGTRLTVL.

This clonotype occurred a few times. One end of the junction does not line up with germline, which may come from a read error. The V and J genes are TRBV12-3 or TRBV12-4 and TRBJ2-1; no reliable D call. This CDR3 is 18 amino acids long. CDR3 amino acids: CAISSLPGPPIRPYEQFF. DNA of the CDR3: TGTGCCATCAGTTCCTTGCCGGGCCCTCCGATTCGGCCTTATGAGCAGTTCTTC.

The chain couples TRBV6-2 or TRBV6-3 to TRBJ2-1; 9 bases line up with TRBD2. CDR1 and CDR2 from the germline V gene are MNHEY and SVGEGT. The J segment lost 8 bases and the V segment lost 3 bases, leaving 8 bases of the junction unmatched. The CDR3 is 15 amino acids. In nucleotides, the CDR3 is TGTGCCAGCAGTTATGGCGGGGGGGCCCACCATGAGCAGTTCTTC. Its translation is CASSYGGGAHHEQFF.

CDR3 sequence reads: CSVVGFYYEQYF. The CDR3 bases are TGCAGCGTTGTCGGCTTTTACTACGAGCAGTACTTC. The V gene is TRBV29-1, the J gene TRBJ2-7, with D unclear. The CDR3 is made up of 12 amino acids. CDR1 and CDR2 from the germline V gene are SQVTM and ANQGSEA. V was trimmed by 4 bases and J by 3 bases, leaving 10 bases between them.

This sequence joins TRBV2 and TRBJ2-1; the D gene is possibly TRBD1 (6 bases). Trimming took off 8 bases at V and 0 bases at J, with 26 bases between the two ends. The germline CDR1 and CDR2 sequences are SNHLY and FYNNEI. This CDR3 region has 19 residues. The CDR3 DNA reads as TGTGCCAGCTCAAAAACCGGCCCGGGACAAAGGTACTCCTACAATGAGCAGTTCTTC. Encoded protein: CASSKTGPGQRYSYNEQFF.

The V call is TRBV5-4, the J call TRBJ2-7; perhaps TRBD1 as D (6 bases). CDR1 and CDR2 (germline): SGHNT, YYREEE (reference sequence). The length of the CDR3 is 22 residues. V was pared by 1 base and J by 0 bases, with 32 bases between. The CDR3 protein is CASSLFPITGFPPTINSYEQYF. In DNA, the CDR3 is TGTGCCAGCAGCTTGTTCCCTATTACAGGGTTCCCACCGACAATTAACTCCTACGAGCAGTACTTC.